This TCR beta chain was sequenced in a study of T-cell memory formation after mild COVID-19. The germline V gene encodes CDR1 SNHLY and CDR2 FYNNEI. There are 13 residues in the CDR3. The V gene lost 0 bases and the J gene lost 4 bases, with 7 bases spanning the gap. TCRdb analysed the 5' RACE reads with MiXCR anew, one entry per CDR3 protein. The sample yields about 110,000 distinct CDR3 sequences, about 15% seen once. This clonotype was seen only a few times. The receptor comes from an adult woman who had mild COVID-19 (a few samples of this study predate the infection). Cell type and time point are not known. V is TRBV2 and J is TRBJ2-7; D unclear. Source material: PBMCs or a T cell subset sorted from them (not recorded which). The CDR3 bases are TGTGCCAGCAGTGAAGCGATGGGTTACGAGCAGTACTTC. Its translation is CASSEAMGYEQYF.